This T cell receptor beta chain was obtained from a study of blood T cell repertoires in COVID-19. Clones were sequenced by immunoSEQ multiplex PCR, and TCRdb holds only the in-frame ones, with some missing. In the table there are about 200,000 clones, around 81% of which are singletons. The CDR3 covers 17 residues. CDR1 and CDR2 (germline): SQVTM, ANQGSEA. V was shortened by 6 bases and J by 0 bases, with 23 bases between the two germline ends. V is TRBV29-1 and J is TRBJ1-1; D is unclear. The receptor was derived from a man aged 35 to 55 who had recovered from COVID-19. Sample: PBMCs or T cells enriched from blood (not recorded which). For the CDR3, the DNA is TGCAGCGTGGATGGGTCCGGTCAAACACAGATGAACACTGAAGCTTTCTTT. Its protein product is CSVDGSGQTQMNTEAFF.